The 19 T cell receptor beta chains below were found in one sample sequenced in a study of T cell repertoires in cytomegalovirus infection. Their recognized antigens are unknown. TCRdb processed the reads anew with MiXCR; each CDR3 protein has one entry. The sample holds about a million distinct CDR3 sequences; approximately 30% are singletons and the top ten take roughly an eighth. Source: cultured CD8+ T cells from PBMCs, taken from culture after CMV antigen stimulation. These receptors originate from a human donor in good health (CMV status not recorded). Some clones in this sample may be carry-over from other donors' samples.

In its sample, this clonotype was seen a few times. V and J are TRBV7-3 and TRBJ1-4, with D possibly being TRBD1 (6 bases). This CDR3 has 16 amino acids. Deletions cut 0 bases from V and 8 bases from J, with 16 bases between. CDR1 SGHTA and CDR2 FQGTGA come from the germline V gene. This CDR3 reads CASSLTGTSGREKLFF. Written as DNA, the CDR3 is TGTGCCAGCAGCTTAACCGGGACATCGGGCCGGGAAAAACTGTTTTTT. Looking up the rest from reference TRBV7-3 and TRBJ1-4 gives the full variable domain: GAGVSQTPSNKVTEKGKYVELRCDPISGHTALYWYRQSLGQGPEFLIYFQGTGAADDSGLPNDRFFAVRPEGSVSTLKIQRTERGDSAVYLCASSLTGTSGREKLFFGSGTQLSVL.

The chain joins TRBV28 to TRBJ1-5; TRBD1 matches at 8 bases. CDR3 length: 15 amino acids. Germline-derived CDR1 and CDR2 are MDHEN and SYDVKM. V gave up 3 bases and J gave up 9 bases; unmatched junction bases: 10. This chain's CDR3 is CASSLGRGPGSPQHF. CDR3 coding DNA: TGTGCCAGCAGTTTGGGCAGGGGGCCCGGCTCGCCCCAGCATTTT.

The genes are TRBV4-1 and TRBJ1-3; D gene ambiguous. This CDR3 is built from 15 residues. Trimming removed 0 bases at V and 8 bases at J, with 14 bases between. Looked up from germline, CDR1 is MGHRA and CDR2 is YSYEKL. CDR3 bases: TGCGCCAGCAGCCAAGAGCGTACCATAAGAGACACCATATATTTT. This gives the protein CASSQERTIRDTIYF.

This sequence joins TRBV7-9 and TRBJ2-5; perhaps TRBD1 as D (6 bases). From germline, CDR1 is SEHNR and CDR2 FQNEAQ (reference sequence). V lost 5 bases and J lost 4, with 17 bases in between. The CDR3 runs 15 residues. The CDR3 is CASSPEGRGAETQYF. The CDR3 DNA reads TGTGCCAGCAGCCCTGAGGGCAGGGGAGCAGAGACCCAGTACTTC.

The chain carries TRBV12-3 or TRBV12-4 and TRBJ2-7; no clear D. CDR3 length: 14 amino acids. V dropped 1 base and J dropped 4 bases, with 11 bases sitting between them. CDR3 in amino acids: CASSLGGSFYEQYF. The CDR3 DNA sequence: TGTGCCAGCAGTTTAGGCGGATCTTTTTACGAGCAGTACTTC.

The chain links TRBV10-3 to TRBJ2-7; the D call may be TRBD1 or TRBD2 (5 bases each). CDR1 ENHRY and CDR2 SYGVKD come from the germline V gene. Trimming removed 3 bases from V and 5 bases from J, with 11 bases in between. This CDR3 contains 13 residues. The CDR3 DNA reads as TGTGCCATCAGTGATTGGGGACGGGACGAGCAGTACGTC. This encodes CAISDWGRDEQYV.

The rearrangement uses TRBV6-6 and TRBJ2-7; maybe TRBD1 (6 bases). Germline V gene data show CDR1 as MNHNY and CDR2 as SVGAGI (reference sequence). The CDR3 has 12 residues. Deletions cut 6 bases from V and 5 bases from J, with 11 bases between. CDR3 sequence (DNA): TGTGCCAGCAGCCAGGGGATCGACGAGCAGTACGTC. It specifies CASSQGIDEQYV.

In regard to this clonotype: This may arise from a read error, as a much more abundant clone is one base away. The chain carries TRBV7-3 and TRBJ2-1; 11 nucleotides match TRBD2. The CDR3 length is 19 residues. V trimming: 4 bases; J trimming: 6 bases; junction bases outside the gene matches: 17. Germline lookup yields CDR1 SGHTA and CDR2 FQGTGA. The CDR3 spells CASSSIAGGIKVPCNEQFF. The DNA of the CDR3 is TGTGCCAGCAGCTCGATAGCGGGGGGGATCAAGGTTCCCTGCAATGAGCAGTTCTTC. Full variable domain (remainder filled in from reference TRBV7-3 and TRBJ2-1): GAGVSQTPSNKVTEKGKYVELRCDPISGHTALYWYRQSLGQGPEFLIYFQGTGAADDSGLPNDRFFAVRPEGSVSTLKIQRTERGDSAVYLCASSSIAGGIKVPCNEQFFGPGTRLTVL.

This clonotype was picked up many times. The chain links TRBV6-5 to TRBJ1-1, with D hard to call. Trimming shortened V by 2 bases and J by 11 bases, and 9 bases separated the two germline ends. In germline, CDR1 is MNHEY, CDR2 SVGAGI. CDR3 length: 11 amino acids. In DNA, the CDR3 is TGTGCCAGCAGTTACGGGTTGTGGGCTTTCTTT. As protein: CASSYGLWAFF.

The J gene is TRBJ1-5, the V gene TRBV28; D gene ambiguous. CDR3 length equals 14 residues. Trimming shortened V by 4 bases and J by 0 bases, and 7 bases separated the two germline ends. Looked up from germline, CDR1 is MDHEN and CDR2 is SYDVKM. The chain's CDR3 is CASSWIYSNQPQHF. Written as DNA, the CDR3 is TGTGCCAGCAGTTGGATTTATAGCAATCAGCCCCAGCATTTT.

On this clonotype itself: A much larger clone lies one base from this, so it may be a read error. This chain uses TRBV7-3 with TRBJ2-3; TRBD1 matches at 8 bases. Germline CDR1 is SGHTA and CDR2 is FQGTGA. The CDR3 runs 12 residues. The CDR3 spells CTSTQGADTQYF. The CDR3 DNA is TGTACCAGCACCCAGGGGGCGGATACGCAGTATTTT.

CDR3 in amino acids: CSARGAGESSGELFF. CDR3 nucleotide sequence: TGCAGTGCTCGGGGGGCAGGGGAAAGTTCAGGGGAGCTGTTTTTT. The V gene is TRBV20-1, the J gene TRBJ2-2; D is possibly TRBD2 (7 bases). The CDR3 runs 15 residues. Trimming shortened V by 5 bases and J by 8 bases, and 21 bases separated the two germline ends. CDR1 is DFQATT, CDR2 SNEGSKA, per germline (reference sequence).

This clonotype has more than one count but fewer than ten. This chain joins TRBV15 and TRBJ1-2, with 8 bases aligning to TRBD1. After removal of 0 bases from V and 4 bases from J, the junction contained 4 bases not matched to a gene. The CDR3 is 15 residues long. Germline loops: CDR1 LNHNV, CDR2 YYDKDF (reference sequence). CDR3 in amino acids: CATSRDQGAFYGYTF. Written as DNA, the CDR3 is TGTGCCACCAGCAGAGACCAGGGGGCATTCTATGGCTACACCTTC.

The V and J genes are TRBV19 and TRBJ2-7, with 7 positions matching TRBD2. J gave up 2 bases and V 1 base, and 14 bases lay outside the gene matches. The germline V gene has CDR1 LNHDA and CDR2 SQIVND (reference sequence). There are 18 residues in the CDR3. The CDR3, as DNA: TGTGCCAGTAGTATAGGGCTAGCGGAGGACCTATCTCCCTACGAGCAGTACTTC. This sequence encodes CASSIGLAEDLSPYEQYF.

The sample holds a few counts of this clonotype. The gene calls are TRBV27 and TRBJ2-7; D possibly corresponds to TRBD1 (6 bases). Per the germline V gene, CDR1 is MNHEY and CDR2 is SMNVEV (reference sequence). The V end lost 7 bases, the J end lost 2 bases, and 9 bases lay between the germline ends. The CDR3 is 12 residues long. In DNA form, the CDR3 reads TGTGCCAGCAAGACAGGTGCCTACGAGCAGTACTTC. Protein product: CASKTGAYEQYF.

The chain employs TRBV19 and TRBJ2-1; a weak D match, TRBD1 (6 bases). With 4 bases removed from V and 7 bases from J, the gap between germline ends came to 11 bases. Germline values: CDR1 LNHDA, CDR2 SQIVND (reference sequence). The length of the CDR3 is 13 residues. CDR3 nucleotides: TGTGCCAGTAGTACTATAGGACAGAATGAGCAGTTCTTC. This translates into CASSTIGQNEQFF.

This clonotype was observed a handful of times. This sequence joins TRBV6-5 and TRBJ2-5; the D gene is possibly TRBD1 (6 bases). Trimming stripped 2 bases from V and 5 bases from J, with 9 bases between. CDR1 is MNHEY, CDR2 SVGAGI, per germline. This CDR3 has 13 residues. In nucleotides, the CDR3 is TGTGCCAGCAGTTACGCAGGGGTGGAGACCCAGTACTTC. The encoded protein is CASSYAGVETQYF.

This clonotype came up a few times. The V call is TRBV4-1, the J call TRBJ1-6; 7 bases match TRBD1. Germline lookup yields CDR1 MGHRA and CDR2 YSYEKL. This CDR3 comprises 17 residues. V lost 1 base to trimming and J lost 4 bases; unmatched junction nucleotides: 7. The CDR3 sequence: CASSQVGAGGYNSPLHF. The CDR3 DNA is TGCGCCAGCAGCCAAGTAGGGGCAGGGGGATATAATTCACCCCTCCACTTT.

As regards this clonotype: No conserved phenylalanine or tryptophan is present at the end of the CDR3, so a read error is the likely explanation. The CDR3 DNA sequence: TGTGCCAGCAGCCTGGCCACTGCTAGCACAGATACGCAGTATTTA. This sequence encodes CASSLATASTDTQYL. The rearrangement joins TRBV12-3 or TRBV12-4 to TRBJ2-3, with D unclear. The ends were cut back, 6 bases at V and 0 bases at J, with 13 bases in the middle. The CDR3 is 15 amino acids.